This T cell receptor (beta chain) was recorded in a study of T cell responses to AZD1222 COVID-19 vaccine (dated by TCRdb to the early 2020s). As for the study more broadly: TCR sequencing covered more than 230 trial participants: 200 to 210 given two doses of AZD1222 and around 26 given two doses of MenACWY control vaccine. Trial participants were enrolled by age into subgroups of 18-55, 56-69 and 70-plus years, and around 150, 28 and 57 TCR-sequenced participants, respectively, were included in these subgroups.

Turning to this clone: No antigen is known for it. Qualities for individual bases were not recorded, and no much larger clone is one base off.

The germline V gene provides CDR1 SGDLS and CDR2 YYNGEE. V gives up 0 bases and J gives up 1 base, and the segment between their germline ends measures 8 bases. From the cysteine up to the phenylalanine, the CDR3 has a length of 14 residues. Only CDR3 DNA remains: 42 bases, in frame from the first base. Findings and caveats that apply to the study as a whole: Reportedly, close to half of the unique spike-specific TCRs recognized epitopes lying outside the regions that are mutated in the B.1.351 and B.1.1.7 variants. Vaccine-associated CD4 TCRs spanned the whole spike protein, with dominant responses in regions 160-218 and 743-854. Because no samples from the day 14 peak response were available, repertoires could be characterized only after the peak T cell response. A significant rise in spike-specific TCR breadth and depth was observed after two AZD1222 doses relative to day 0 and relative to MenACWY recipients. Most participants were white British and females outnumbered males, and the authors suggested that clonal diversity may have been underestimated. The 56-69-year group was small, and its depth increase did not reach significance, likely because of low power. Only five to seven AZD1222 recipients were SARS-CoV-2 seropositive at baseline, limiting conclusions about previously exposed vaccinees.

The intended sense of this specimen's time point label: baseline before first vaccination. Sample treatment or condition, as interpreted from the label and publication: meningococcal conjugate vaccine given as trial control. Vaccinee samples came from UK trials COV001 and COV002, including a single-blind randomized controlled phase 2/3 trial of AZD1222 (ChAdOx1 nCoV-19) in healthy adults. For TCRbeta chain sequencing, PBMC samples from trial participants were taken at day 0 and at day 28 after the second dose. The CDR3 regions of human TCRbeta chains were analyzed by immunosequencing. The authors' pipeline ran thus. Repertoire TCRs were matched against a reference library of SARS-CoV-2-specific TCRs generated with the MIRA antigen-specificity platform. Breadth meant the fraction of unique TCRs that were SARS-CoV-2-associated, whereas depth meant the fraction of total T cells that were SARS-CoV-2-associated. Using the MIRA data, each spike-specific TCR was assigned both to the spike region to which the TCR was reactive and to a CD4 or CD8 class. Log10-transformed breadth and depth values were compared by one-way ANOVA with Sidak's multiple comparisons tests. The source is immuneACCESS, and TCRdb retained only in-frame sequences with V and J called. Part of the clones is not carried over; for the studies checked, unresolved V genes explain less than half of this, and the remainder is unexplained. V, J and clone size reflect that table, while D and trimming were determined from the DNA. For this sample the table gives some 100,000 clones, of which approximately 91% were detected only once. The ten largest clones capture 13% of the sample.

The origin of this receptor is an adult in good health. The chain was built from TRBV9 and TRBJ2-7, with the D gene not confidently named. The source material was peripheral blood, sampled on day 0 of MenACWY control vaccination. The nucleotides are TGTGCCAGCAGCGTAGATCAGTATTCCTACGAGCAGTACTTC. Its protein product is CASSVDQYSYEQYF.